Included here is one T cell receptor beta chain sequence, with context. Trimming took off 5 bases at V and 5 bases at J, with 13 bases between the two ends. This CDR3 is 14 amino acids long. Germline V lookup: CDR1 LNHNV, CDR2 YYDKDF (reference sequence). Naive CD8 populations comprised CD45RO-negative cells positively selected for CCR7, excluding terminally differentiated effector memory CD45RA+ cells. The data belong to a study of shared clonotypes between healthy human individuals. Turning to the study itself: For every donor, three CD4 naive, three CD4 memory, two CD8 naive and one CD8 memory plates were used.

Produced via immunoSEQ multiplex PCR; TCRdb's table is partial and in-frame only. The sample records 660,000 or so clones, approximately 96% being singletons. The chain combines TRBV15 with TRBJ2-4; D assignment may be TRBD1 or TRBD2 (5 bases each). Sequenced input: naive CD8+ T cells sorted from blood. This TCR was recovered from a woman in her thirties in good health. CDR3 protein: CATSEGRIENIQYF. In DNA form, the CDR3 reads TGTGCCACCAGCGAGGGACGGATCGAAAACATTCAGTACTTC.